Here is one TCR beta chain with its context. Its target antigen remains unknown. No quality values exist for individual bases; no much larger clone is one base distant. Library method: 5' RACE. These reads were obtained on an Illumina HiSeq 2000. A universal primer binding site was added through template switching, and the final cDNA carried a unique molecular identifier so that TCR cDNA molecules could be counted accurately. Specific primers in the conserved constant-segment region were used to synthesize first-strand cDNA for TCR alpha and beta chains. To control for contamination, every cDNA library was double barcoded, receiving both a SMART-Mk sample barcode and Illumina barcodes. TruSeq adapter sequences, together with Illumina sample barcodes, were added in two successive PCR steps. The TCR alpha and beta cDNA libraries were sequenced on the Illumina HiSeq platform using custom primers. Processing in the source paper ran as follows. MiGEC was used to process raw reads and extract unique molecular identifiers, and MiXCR was used to find CDR3 positions. For each individual, recombination models were inferred using an EM algorithm with the repgenHMM and IGoR tools. Shared clonotypes were analyzed with the tcR package in R, and sharing was normalized by the product of cloneset sizes. Out-of-frame nonproductive sequences were analyzed to study raw recombination free of thymic and clonal selection effects. Using fastp trimming at Q25 and MiXCR clonotype assembly, TCRdb reanalyzed the public sequencing data and kept in-frame beta chains. Rows are unified per CDR3 protein, each entry keeping the most common DNA and genes. TCRdb's processing, not the study's, gives the V and J calls here. For this sample the table gives roughly 1.6 million distinct CDR3 sequences, of which around 29% were detected only once. Roughly 0.3% of the sample belongs to the ten largest clones.

This entry is derived from a study of identical twins (dated by TCRdb to about 2016). A note on the overall study: To test whether fetal clonotypes persist, the study used deep sequencing on TCR alpha and beta repertoires from monozygotic twins, unrelated adults of various ages, and cord blood. Replicate twin experiments were performed at different times using different library preparation protocols to rule out contamination.

What the work shows at the level of the full study, not this receptor alone: Recombination models systematically underestimated out-of-frame TCR alpha sharing in monozygotic twins but agreed with sharing between unrelated individuals. Conclusions relied on cross-sectional statistical analysis, since the same donors could not be followed over many years. Compared with coincidental sharing between unrelated individuals, out-of-frame TCR alpha sequences shared between twins showed an excess of sequences with low generation probability. Abundant cord blood beta clonotypes had fewer insertions, young adult naive repertoires showed a similar but weaker trend, and memory repertoires showed no such trend. Invariant T cells such as MAIT and iNKT could partly confound zero-insertion analyses, though diverse VJ usage argued against this for most clonotypes. In beta out-of-frame sequences, excess twin sharing was weaker, because having fewer shared sequences lowered the signal-to-noise ratio.

The CDR3 contains 15 residues, cysteine and phenylalanine counted. Just the 45-base CDR3 DNA is kept, in frame starting at base 1. Based on the germline V gene, the CDR1 and CDR2 sequences are MNHEY and SVGAGI. After removal of 5 bases from V and 7 bases from J, the junction retains 10 bases not matched to a gene. All donors were healthy Caucasians. The sequence joins TRBV6-5 to TRBJ2-7, and 11 bases in between align with TRBD1. This TCR came from a newborn girl in good health. The sequenced material came from cord blood. The encoded CDR3 is CASSKGTGGYNEQYF. The DNA sequence reads TGTGCCAGCAGTAAAGGGACAGGGGGTTACAATGAGCAGTACTTC.